This T cell receptor (beta chain) originates from a study of T cell responses to AZD1222 COVID-19 vaccine. On this clone itself: Its antigen is as yet unknown.

Here immunoSEQ multiplex PCR was the method, and the copy in TCRdb shows in-frame clones only, minus some. The sample has over 150,000 clones, almost 90% seen once. CDR3 length equals 16 residues. V was clipped by 3 bases and J by 0 bases, with 13 bases between them. CDR1 SGHNT and CDR2 YYREEE come from the germline V gene (reference sequence). Study-level results: Receipt of two AZD1222 doses was followed by a rise in Spike-specific TCR breadth and depth.

The chain is built from TRBV5-4 and TRBJ1-3; D remains unclear. The starting material was peripheral blood, obtained 28 days after the second AZD1222 dose. The source is an adult who received the AZD1222 COVID-19 vaccine. DNA of the CDR3: TGTGCCAGCAGCTACTACTCCAGCAGCTCTGGAAACACCATATATTTT. Translated, it gives CASSYYSSSSGNTIYF.